The rows below give T cell receptor beta chains drawn from one sample of a study of T cell changes during pregnancy in multiple sclerosis. Using immunoSEQ multiplex PCR, the repertoire was profiled, and TCRdb retains in-frame clones only, with some absent. The sample consists of some 60,000 clones, about nine tenths of them appearing once. Sequences were derived from peripheral blood, sampled in the first trimester of pregnancy. The source is a female donor in good health, enrolled as a control in a pregnancy study. CDR3s include the opening cysteine and the closing phenylalanine or tryptophan. Each record gives: CDR3 DNA, CDR3 protein, J gene, clone size, V gene, D gene. D genes are given only for firm matches. Clone size appears in some rows only: once, few, many, or a class for an expanded clone.

CDR3 DNA: TGTGCCAGCAGCGGTGGCGGGACAGGGTGGGAGACCCAGTACTTC
CDR3 protein: CASSGGGTGWETQYF
J gene: TRBJ2-5
clone size: NA
V gene: TRBV5-4
D gene: TRBD1

CDR3 DNA: TGTGCCAGCAGCGTTGGAGGGAGTGACACAGATACGCAGTATTTT
CDR3 protein: CASSVGGSDTDTQYF
J gene: TRBJ2-3
clone size: NA
V gene: TRBV9
D gene: NA

CDR3 DNA: TGTGCCAGCAGTTGGGGCACTGGGGAGCAGTACTTC
CDR3 protein: CASSWGTGEQYF
J gene: TRBJ2-7
clone size: NA
V gene: TRBV2
D gene: NA

CDR3 DNA: TGTGCCAGCAGCCAGACAGGGGGCTCGTACAATGAGCAGTTCTTC
CDR3 protein: CASSQTGGSYNEQFF
J gene: TRBJ2-1
clone size: NA
V gene: TRBV6-6
D gene: TRBD1

CDR3 DNA: TGTGCCAGCAGCTTAGGGACAGGGAGGTCTGGAAACACCATATATTTT
CDR3 protein: CASSLGTGRSGNTIYF
J gene: TRBJ1-3
clone size: NA
V gene: TRBV11-2
D gene: TRBD1

CDR3 DNA: TGTGCCAGCAGCCCGGACAGGGGGTCCCTTAACTATGGCTACACCTTC
CDR3 protein: CASSPDRGSLNYGYTF
J gene: TRBJ1-2
clone size: NA
V gene: TRBV13
D gene: TRBD1

CDR3 DNA: TGTGCCAGCAGCCCTCCGGGGGATTCAATGGCTTTCTTT
CDR3 protein: CASSPPGDSMAFF
J gene: TRBJ1-1
clone size: medium-sized
V gene: TRBV7-9
D gene: NA

CDR3 DNA: TGTGCCAGCAGCTTGTTGGGGCCGACTAATGAAAAACTGTTTTTT
CDR3 protein: CASSLLGPTNEKLFF
J gene: TRBJ1-4
clone size: NA
V gene: TRBV7-9
D gene: NA

CDR3 DNA: TGTGCCAGCAGCCCCCGGGGGGTGGGGGACAATGAGCAGTTCTTC
CDR3 protein: CASSPRGVGDNEQFF
J gene: TRBJ2-1
clone size: NA
V gene: TRBV27
D gene: TRBD2

CDR3 DNA: TGTGCCAGCAGTGAACACGGAGGGACAGGTCGATACACCTTC
CDR3 protein: CASSEHGGTGRYTF
J gene: TRBJ1-2
clone size: NA
V gene: TRBV6-1
D gene: TRBD1

CDR3 DNA: TGTGCCAGTAGTTGGGTTAGCGGGGGGCACCCGATATACAATGAGCAGTTCTTC
CDR3 protein: CASSWVSGGHPIYNEQFF
J gene: TRBJ2-1
clone size: NA
V gene: TRBV19
D gene: TRBD2

CDR3 DNA: TGTGCCAGCAGTTTAGAGCGCGAGGCCGGGGAGCTGTTTTTT
CDR3 protein: CASSLEREAGELFF
J gene: TRBJ2-2
clone size: NA
V gene: TRBV27
D gene: NA

CDR3 DNA: TGCGCCAGCAGCCAAGGGCAGGGAGGGAGTGACTATGGCTACACCTTC
CDR3 protein: CASSQGQGGSDYGYTF
J gene: TRBJ1-2
clone size: NA
V gene: TRBV4-1
D gene: NA

CDR3 DNA: TGTGCCAGCAGTCTTGGACAGGAGGCGTCCGAGCAGTACTTC
CDR3 protein: CASSLGQEASEQYF
J gene: TRBJ2-7
clone size: few
V gene: TRBV6-5
D gene: TRBD1

CDR3 DNA: TGTGCCAGTAGCGGGACAGGGTTCAGCACAGATACGCAGTATTTT
CDR3 protein: CASSGTGFSTDTQYF
J gene: TRBJ2-3
clone size: NA
V gene: TRBV19
D gene: TRBD1

CDR3 DNA: TGTGCCAGTAGTCCCCGGGAGCGACGTTCCGAGCAGTACTTC
CDR3 protein: CASSPRERRSEQYF
J gene: TRBJ2-7
clone size: NA
V gene: TRBV19
D gene: NA

CDR3 DNA: TGTGCCAGCAGTTGGGGGGGTCGGAGCAATCAGCCCCAGCATTTT
CDR3 protein: CASSWGGRSNQPQHF
J gene: TRBJ1-5
clone size: NA
V gene: TRBV6-1
D gene: NA

CDR3 DNA: TGTGCCAGCAGCTTGGACAGGGACGCAGGATACGAGCAGTACTTC
CDR3 protein: CASSLDRDAGYEQYF
J gene: TRBJ2-7
clone size: NA
V gene: TRBV7-2
D gene: TRBD1

CDR3 DNA: TGTGCCAGCAGCCGCAGAAGGGAGTCCCACCAGTTCTTC
CDR3 protein: CASSRRRESHQFF
J gene: TRBJ2-1
clone size: NA
V gene: TRBV6-5
D gene: NA

CDR3 DNA: TGTGCCAGCAGTGACGAGGGTGGTAGATATTCACCCCTCCACTTT
CDR3 protein: CASSDEGGRYSPLHF
J gene: TRBJ1-6
clone size: NA
V gene: TRBV6-1
D gene: NA

CDR3 DNA: TGCAGCGTTGGTAGCGGAACGACCTACGAGCAGTACTTC
CDR3 protein: CSVGSGTTYEQYF
J gene: TRBJ2-7
clone size: NA
V gene: TRBV29-1
D gene: NA

CDR3 DNA: TGTGCCAGCAGTGTAGTCGGCACTGCGGGGTTTAAGCCCCAGCATTTT
CDR3 protein: CASSVVGTAGFKPQHF
J gene: TRBJ1-5
clone size: NA
V gene: TRBV6-1
D gene: NA

CDR3 DNA: TGCGCCAGCAGCTCGGGCCGGGGGGGCACAGATACGCAGTATTTT
CDR3 protein: CASSSGRGGTDTQYF
J gene: TRBJ2-3
clone size: once
V gene: TRBV5-1
D gene: TRBD2

CDR3 DNA: TGTGCCAGCAACGGAGCGGCAGGTGGAAATTCACCCCTCCACTTT
CDR3 protein: CASNGAAGGNSPLHF
J gene: TRBJ1-6
clone size: once
V gene: TRBV25-1
D gene: NA

CDR3 DNA: TGTGCCAGCAGCGCCTGGGGCGGGGGGACATACAATGAGCAGTTCTTC
CDR3 protein: CASSAWGGGTYNEQFF
J gene: TRBJ2-1
clone size: NA
V gene: TRBV9
D gene: TRBD2

CDR3 DNA: TGTGCCAGCAGCCCCCAAAAGGGGTCCGGCTACACCTTC
CDR3 protein: CASSPQKGSGYTF
J gene: TRBJ1-2
clone size: NA
V gene: TRBV9
D gene: NA

CDR3 DNA: TGCGCCAGCAGTCAATCCCACACGGACAGGGGCCACACTCAATACGAGCAGTACTTC
CDR3 protein: CASSQSHTDRGHTQYEQYF
J gene: TRBJ2-7
clone size: NA
V gene: TRBV23-1
D gene: TRBD1

CDR3 DNA: TGCGCCAGCAGCCGGAGCGGGGATTTGAGCACTGAAGCTTTCTTT
CDR3 protein: CASSRSGDLSTEAFF
J gene: TRBJ1-1
clone size: NA
V gene: TRBV5-1
D gene: NA

CDR3 DNA: TGTGCTACTGGAGGGGTAGAACCGGGGGACACCTTC
CDR3 protein: CATGGVEPGDTF
J gene: TRBJ1-2
clone size: NA
V gene: TRBV12-5
D gene: NA

CDR3 DNA: TGTGCCAGCAGCCCGCCGGGACAGAGAGACGCTTTCTTT
CDR3 protein: CASSPPGQRDAFF
J gene: TRBJ1-1
clone size: NA
V gene: TRBV7-9
D gene: TRBD1

CDR3 DNA: TGTGCCAGCAGTGAAGAGACATTTCTATCCTACGAGCAGTACTTC
CDR3 protein: CASSEETFLSYEQYF
J gene: TRBJ2-7
clone size: NA
V gene: TRBV6-1
D gene: NA

CDR3 DNA: TGTGCCATCAGTGATAACGGACGATCGGGGATGAACACTGAAGCTTTCTTT
CDR3 protein: CAISDNGRSGMNTEAFF
J gene: TRBJ1-1
clone size: NA
V gene: TRBV10-3
D gene: NA

CDR3 DNA: TGTGCCACCCGACAGGTACCGAACACCGGGGAGCTGTTTTTT
CDR3 protein: CATRQVPNTGELFF
J gene: TRBJ2-2
clone size: NA
V gene: TRBV6-1
D gene: NA

CDR3 DNA: TGCGCCAGCAGCTCCAGCGGAGGGGAGACCCAGTACTTC
CDR3 protein: CASSSSGGETQYF
J gene: TRBJ2-5
clone size: NA
V gene: TRBV5-1
D gene: NA

CDR3 DNA: TGTGCTAGCAGCTTAGGAGGCGGGGCCAGAGAGACCCAGTACTTC
CDR3 protein: CASSLGGGARETQYF
J gene: TRBJ2-5
clone size: NA
V gene: TRBV7-7
D gene: NA

CDR3 DNA: TGTGCCTTGGAGGGACTTGTAAGGGAAAAACTGTTTTTT
CDR3 protein: CALEGLVREKLFF
J gene: TRBJ1-4
clone size: NA
V gene: TRBV30
D gene: NA

CDR3 DNA: TGTGCCAGCAGCTCGCGGACAGGTATGAACACTGAAGCTTTCTTT
CDR3 protein: CASSSRTGMNTEAFF
J gene: TRBJ1-1
clone size: NA
V gene: TRBV5-4
D gene: TRBD1